The present T cell receptor (beta chain) was sequenced within a study of cytomegalovirus exposure and HLA in healthy donors. Study-wide results and caveats: Data from an earlier analysis indicated that most TCR beta V segments were productive either about 90% or about 30% of the time.

It was with 60 Vbeta and 13 Jbeta primers that the PCR ran. The protocol was immunoSEQ multiplex PCR, while the TCRdb copy is restricted to in-frame clones and leaves out a portion. The sample includes some 120,000 clones, about 80% of them seen just once. Comments on this clone: Its specificity is unknown.

This CDR3 is built from 15 residues. V lost 1 base to trimming and J lost 5 bases, with 14 bases between them. CDR1 and CDR2 (germline): SGHTA, FQGNSA. Sequenced material: PBMCs. The chain joins TRBV7-2 to TRBJ2-5, with D perhaps matching TRBD2 (7 bases). The TCR comes from a man younger than 45 in good health and CMV-seronegative. CDR3 DNA sequence: TGTGCCAGCAGCTTAGACGGAGGGAGGGGGGAGACCCAGTACTTC. It yields the protein CASSLDGGRGETQYF. Variable domain in full (rest from reference TRBV7-2 and TRBJ2-5): GAGVSQSPSNKVTEKGKDVELRCDPISGHTALYWYRQSLGQGLEFLIYFQGNSAPDKSGLPSDRFSAERTGGSVSTLTIQRTQQEDSAVYLCASSLDGGRGETQYFGPGTRLLVL.